The rows below give T cell receptor beta chains drawn from one sample of a study of T-cell reconstitution after alpha-beta-depleted transplantation in children. TCRdb used MiXCR to reprocess the PCR reads, holding one entry per CDR3 protein. The data contain 200,000 to 250,000 distinct CDR3 sequences, 9.5% to 13% of them singletons. The material sequenced was PBMCs, taken before TCRalphabeta/CD19-depleted stem cell transplant. These receptors came from a child under three years old with acute myeloid leukemia, due to receive a stem cell transplant. The CDR3 runs from the conserved cysteine through the conserved F or W. Fields, in order: clone size, V gene, D gene, J gene, CDR3 DNA, CDR3 protein. D genes are given only for firm matches. Clone size is given for some rows only: seen once, a few or many times, or a class if the clone is expanded.

abundance: many; v_gene: TRBV13; d_gene: -; j_gene: TRBJ1-1; CDR3nt: TGTGCCAGCAGCTCGGACCTATTACTCACTGAAGCTTTCTTT; CDR3aa: CASSSDLLLTEAFF
abundance: many; v_gene: TRBV29-1; d_gene: -; j_gene: TRBJ2-7; CDR3nt: TGCAGCGTTGAGAGAAGCGGCTTCCCCTACGAGCAGTACTTC; CDR3aa: CSVERSGFPYEQYF
abundance: many; v_gene: TRBV12-3/TRBV12-4; d_gene: -; j_gene: TRBJ1-1; CDR3nt: TGTGCCAGCAGTTTAAGTAAGACTGAAGCTTTCTTT; CDR3aa: CASSLSKTEAFF
abundance: many; v_gene: TRBV6-6; d_gene: -; j_gene: TRBJ1-2; CDR3nt: TGTGTCAGCAGTTACACACGGGACACTGGCTACACCTTC; CDR3aa: CVSSYTRDTGYTF
abundance: few; v_gene: TRBV7-6; d_gene: -; j_gene: TRBJ2-5; CDR3nt: TGTGCCAGCAGCTTAGGCGGGGGCACAGTCCAAGAGACCCAGTACTTC; CDR3aa: CASSLGGGTVQETQYF
abundance: many; v_gene: TRBV7-2; d_gene: -; j_gene: TRBJ1-2; CDR3nt: TGTGCCAGCAGCTTAGTGAGGGGGGAGGGCTACACCTTC; CDR3aa: CASSLVRGEGYTF
abundance: many; v_gene: TRBV6-1; d_gene: TRBD1; j_gene: TRBJ1-4; CDR3nt: TGTGCCAGCGGGGGACAGGGTCGGGAAAAACTGTTTTTT; CDR3aa: CASGGQGREKLFF
abundance: many; v_gene: TRBV28; d_gene: -; j_gene: TRBJ1-2; CDR3nt: TGTGCCAGCAGCCCTGGACAGCTCCATGGCTACACCTTC; CDR3aa: CASSPGQLHGYTF
abundance: -; v_gene: TRBV28; d_gene: -; j_gene: TRBJ1-5; CDR3nt: TGTGCCAGCACCTGGGGGGGCAGAGGGAATCAGCCCCAGCATTTT; CDR3aa: CASTWGGRGNQPQHF
abundance: few; v_gene: TRBV4-1; d_gene: -; j_gene: TRBJ2-2; CDR3nt: TGCGCCAGCAGTCCACAGGGGAGGGACACCGGGGAGCTGTTTTTT; CDR3aa: CASSPQGRDTGELFF
abundance: many; v_gene: TRBV19; d_gene: -; j_gene: TRBJ2-1; CDR3nt: TGTGCCAGTAGAACCCCTCCGGTACAGCGTGTTTCTTGCAATGAGCAGTTCTTC; CDR3aa: CASRTPPVQRVSCNEQFF
abundance: many; v_gene: TRBV5-1; d_gene: -; j_gene: TRBJ1-1; CDR3nt: TGCGCCAGCAGGGGGGACGGTAACACTGAAGCTTTCTTT; CDR3aa: CASRGDGNTEAFF
abundance: many; v_gene: TRBV6-5; d_gene: -; j_gene: TRBJ1-1; CDR3nt: TGTGCCAGCAGTATCCGGGACGAAGCTTTCTTT; CDR3aa: CASSIRDEAFF
abundance: -; v_gene: TRBV16; d_gene: -; j_gene: TRBJ2-7; CDR3nt: TGTGCCAGCAGCCAATCAGGCCGAGGTGACTCCTACGAGCAGTACTTC; CDR3aa: CASSQSGRGDSYEQYF
abundance: many; v_gene: TRBV7-9; d_gene: TRBD2; j_gene: TRBJ2-3; CDR3nt: TGTGCCAGCAGCTTATTAGCGGGGACCACAGATACGCAGTATTTT; CDR3aa: CASSLLAGTTDTQYF
abundance: many; v_gene: TRBV6-5; d_gene: -; j_gene: TRBJ2-6; CDR3nt: TGTGCCAGCAGTTTTAATGGGAGGATCTCTGGGGCCAACGTCCTGACTTTC; CDR3aa: CASSFNGRISGANVLTF
abundance: many; v_gene: TRBV7-8; d_gene: -; j_gene: TRBJ1-1; CDR3nt: TGTGCCAGCAGCGGATTCGACGGGAACACTGAAGCTTTCTTT; CDR3aa: CASSGFDGNTEAFF
abundance: many; v_gene: TRBV12-3/TRBV12-4; d_gene: -; j_gene: TRBJ2-4; CDR3nt: TGTGCCAGCCGCACAGGGACCAAAAACATTCAGTACTTC; CDR3aa: CASRTGTKNIQYF
abundance: -; v_gene: TRBV7-7; d_gene: -; j_gene: TRBJ2-3; CDR3nt: TGTGCCAGCAGAACCGGACAGCCCACAGATACGCAGTATTTT; CDR3aa: CASRTGQPTDTQYF
abundance: many; v_gene: TRBV5-1; d_gene: -; j_gene: TRBJ2-7; CDR3nt: TGCGCCAGCAGCCCCGGGACGATCTACGAGCAGTACTTC; CDR3aa: CASSPGTIYEQYF
abundance: many; v_gene: TRBV13; d_gene: TRBD2; j_gene: TRBJ2-5; CDR3nt: TGTGCCAGCAGCCTTAGCGGGATGGGGGAGACCCAGTACTTC; CDR3aa: CASSLSGMGETQYF
abundance: -; v_gene: TRBV21-1; d_gene: -; j_gene: TRBJ2-1; CDR3nt: TGTGCCAGCAGCAAAGGGGGGACAGCTTACTACAATGAGCAGTTCTTC; CDR3aa: CASSKGGTAYYNEQFF
abundance: many; v_gene: TRBV25-1; d_gene: -; j_gene: TRBJ1-5; CDR3nt: TGTGCCAGCAGAGCAACAGGCTACAATCAGCCCCAGCATTTT; CDR3aa: CASRATGYNQPQHF
abundance: many; v_gene: TRBV28; d_gene: -; j_gene: TRBJ1-5; CDR3nt: TGTGCCAGCAGTCAATTAGAGGTTTTGAGGAGCAATCAGCCCCAGCATTTT; CDR3aa: CASSQLEVLRSNQPQHF
abundance: many; v_gene: TRBV29-1; d_gene: -; j_gene: TRBJ2-1; CDR3nt: TGCAGCGACAGAGACTACAATGAGCAGTTCTTC; CDR3aa: CSDRDYNEQFF
abundance: many; v_gene: TRBV5-1; d_gene: TRBD1; j_gene: TRBJ1-1; CDR3nt: TGCGCCAGCAGCGGGGACAGACTCGGGGACACTGAAGCTTTCTTT; CDR3aa: CASSGDRLGDTEAFF
abundance: medium-sized; v_gene: TRBV5-1; d_gene: -; j_gene: TRBJ1-4; CDR3nt: TGCGCCAGCAGCTTGGATGGTATCGCTAATGAAAAACTGTTTTTT; CDR3aa: CASSLDGIANEKLFF
abundance: -; v_gene: TRBV7-2; d_gene: -; j_gene: TRBJ1-3; CDR3nt: TGTGCCAGCAGCTTATATGGAGGCACCATATATTTT; CDR3aa: CASSLYGGTIYF
abundance: few; v_gene: TRBV18; d_gene: -; j_gene: TRBJ1-6; CDR3nt: TGTGCCAGCTCACCGGGCCCAGGAGGTCCCTCACCCCTCCACTTT; CDR3aa: CASSPGPGGPSPLHF
abundance: many; v_gene: TRBV19; d_gene: -; j_gene: TRBJ1-1; CDR3nt: TGTGCCAGTAGTAGAGTGGGGAACACTGAAGCTTTCTTT; CDR3aa: CASSRVGNTEAFF
abundance: many; v_gene: TRBV7-3; d_gene: TRBD1; j_gene: TRBJ1-2; CDR3nt: TGTGCCAGCAGCCGGGACAGGGGGCATGGCTACACCTTC; CDR3aa: CASSRDRGHGYTF
abundance: many; v_gene: TRBV6-2/TRBV6-3; d_gene: -; j_gene: TRBJ2-7; CDR3nt: TGTGCCAGCAGTGTCACGGGGTCCTACGAGCAGTACTTC; CDR3aa: CASSVTGSYEQYF
abundance: many; v_gene: TRBV6-4; d_gene: -; j_gene: TRBJ1-2; CDR3nt: TGTGCCAGCAGCCCAAGGGACGGCGCTTTGGGCTACACCTTC; CDR3aa: CASSPRDGALGYTF
abundance: -; v_gene: TRBV6-1; d_gene: TRBD2; j_gene: TRBJ2-3; CDR3nt: TGTGCCACAACCGGGACTAGCCTCTCTACGCAGTATTTT; CDR3aa: CATTGTSLSTQYF
abundance: many; v_gene: TRBV18; d_gene: -; j_gene: TRBJ2-1; CDR3nt: TGTGCCAGCTCACCGTCCGCTTCGGGCGAGCAGTTCTTC; CDR3aa: CASSPSASGEQFF
abundance: many; v_gene: TRBV28; d_gene: TRBD2; j_gene: TRBJ2-7; CDR3nt: TGTGCCAGCAGCCTAGGTTGGTATGACGGGAGGGCGGCGTACGAGCAGTACTTC; CDR3aa: CASSLGWYDGRAAYEQYF
abundance: many; v_gene: TRBV5-1; d_gene: -; j_gene: TRBJ2-2; CDR3nt: TGCGCCACTTCTAGGGGGGCACAATACACCGGGGAGCTGTTTTTT; CDR3aa: CATSRGAQYTGELFF
abundance: -; v_gene: TRBV5-1; d_gene: -; j_gene: TRBJ1-3; CDR3nt: TGCGACAGTAGCTTGGGGATAAGAGGAAACACCATATATTTT; CDR3aa: CDSSLGIRGNTIYF
abundance: -; v_gene: TRBV10-3; d_gene: TRBD2; j_gene: TRBJ2-1; CDR3nt: TGTGCCACCAACCCCGGGACTATTGACAATGAGCAGTTCTTC; CDR3aa: CATNPGTIDNEQFF
abundance: many; v_gene: TRBV12-3/TRBV12-4; d_gene: -; j_gene: TRBJ1-5; CDR3nt: TGTGCCAGCAGTTACTTGGACAGAAATAGCAATCAGCCCCAGCATTTT; CDR3aa: CASSYLDRNSNQPQHF
abundance: few; v_gene: TRBV24-1; d_gene: -; j_gene: TRBJ1-5; CDR3nt: TGTGCCACCAGTGATTTGAATCAGCCCCAGCATTTT; CDR3aa: CATSDLNQPQHF
abundance: many; v_gene: TRBV20-1; d_gene: TRBD1; j_gene: TRBJ2-7; CDR3nt: TGCAGTGCTAGAGACTCCCAGGGGGCCCTGGTCGAGCAGTACTTC; CDR3aa: CSARDSQGALVEQYF
abundance: many; v_gene: TRBV5-1; d_gene: -; j_gene: TRBJ1-5; CDR3nt: TGCGCCAGCAGCCTCGACAGCCCCAATCAGCCCCAGCATTTT; CDR3aa: CASSLDSPNQPQHF
abundance: -; v_gene: TRBV20-1; d_gene: -; j_gene: TRBJ2-1; CDR3nt: TGCAGTGCTAGGTATTCGGGAAATGAGCAGTTCTTC; CDR3aa: CSARYSGNEQFF
abundance: few; v_gene: TRBV6-2/TRBV6-3; d_gene: -; j_gene: TRBJ2-7; CDR3nt: TGTGCCAGCAGTTACTCGGGACGGTGGGTCTCCTACGAGCAGTACTTC; CDR3aa: CASSYSGRWVSYEQYF
abundance: few; v_gene: TRBV5-1; d_gene: -; j_gene: TRBJ2-7; CDR3nt: TGCGCCAGCATTTCCGGGGCCTCCTACGAGCAGTACTTC; CDR3aa: CASISGASYEQYF
abundance: many; v_gene: TRBV20-1; d_gene: TRBD2; j_gene: TRBJ2-5; CDR3nt: TGCAGTGCGTGGCTAGCGGGAGGAGTCGGAGAGACCCAGTACTTC; CDR3aa: CSAWLAGGVGETQYF
abundance: many; v_gene: TRBV28; d_gene: TRBD2; j_gene: TRBJ2-1; CDR3nt: TGTGCCAGCAGTTCCCCTAGCGGGAGACGCAATGAGCAGTTCTTC; CDR3aa: CASSSPSGRRNEQFF
abundance: many; v_gene: TRBV5-1; d_gene: TRBD2; j_gene: TRBJ2-2; CDR3nt: TGCGCCAGCAGCTTGACTAGCGGACCCACCGGGGAGCTGTTTTTT; CDR3aa: CASSLTSGPTGELFF
abundance: many; v_gene: TRBV20-1; d_gene: -; j_gene: TRBJ1-4; CDR3nt: TGCAGTGCTAGAGAAGGGCAGGGCGGTGAAAAACTGTTTTTT; CDR3aa: CSAREGQGGEKLFF
abundance: many; v_gene: TRBV5-1; d_gene: TRBD2; j_gene: TRBJ2-7; CDR3nt: TGCGCCAGCAGCTTGGGGGCCCTAGCGGGAGGACGCTACGAGCAGTACTTC; CDR3aa: CASSLGALAGGRYEQYF
abundance: many; v_gene: TRBV15; d_gene: TRBD2; j_gene: TRBJ2-3; CDR3nt: TGTGCCACCAGTCGCGGGGGATCAGATACGCAGTATTTT; CDR3aa: CATSRGGSDTQYF
abundance: many; v_gene: TRBV29-1; d_gene: -; j_gene: TRBJ1-4; CDR3nt: TGCAGCGTTACAGTCTTTAATGAAAAACTGTTTTTT; CDR3aa: CSVTVFNEKLFF